This is a list of T cell receptor beta chains from one sample in a study of blood T cells in healthy people across ages. A single record per CDR3 protein comes from TCRdb applying MiXCR to the 5' RACE reads. The data contain roughly 1.9 million distinct CDR3 sequences, around 40% of them singletons. Sequenced input: blood. The receptors come from a human donor in good health. The CDR3 runs from the conserved cysteine through the conserved F or W. D genes are given only for firm matches. Only some rows state a clone size, as once, few, many or a class for expanded clones.

>NA|NA|TRBV5-6|TRBJ1-2
CASSAPYVGETPLYGYTF
TGTGCCAGCAGCGCCCCTTACGTCGGCGAAACTCCCCTGTATGGCTACACCTTC
>NA|NA|TRBV28|TRBJ2-3
CASSPPSGNLDTQYF
TGTGCCAGCAGTCCTCCTTCCGGAAATTTAGATACGCAGTATTTT
>few|NA|TRBV20-1|TRBJ2-3
CSACRQSGSTDTQYF
TGCAGTGCTTGCCGACAATCGGGGAGCACAGATACGCAGTATTTT
>NA|NA|TRBV20-1|TRBJ2-5
CSAREQGWGTQYF
TGCAGTGCTAGAGAACAGGGATGGGGGACCCAGTACTTC
>NA|NA|TRBV24-1|TRBJ2-3
CATSDSGGAATLVRDTQYF
TGTGCCACCAGTGATTCTGGGGGTGCGGCTACCTTAGTCCGAGATACGCAGTATTTT
>NA|TRBD2|TRBV7-2|TRBJ2-3
CASSLAPLAGGLDTDTQYF
TGTGCCAGCAGCTTAGCGCCACTAGCGGGGGGGTTAGACACAGATACGCAGTATTTT
>few|NA|TRBV6-5|TRBJ1-1
CASSLNQHTEAFF
TGTGCCAGCAGCCTAAATCAGCACACTGAAGCTTTCTTT
>few|TRBD1|TRBV27|TRBJ2-7
CASSSTGTGGFYEQYF
TGTGCCAGCAGTTCCACCGGGACAGGGGGTTTCTACGAGCAGTACTTC
>NA|NA|TRBV27|TRBJ2-1
CASSLSLFNEQFF
TGTGCCAGCAGTTTATCGTTGTTCAATGAGCAGTTCTTC
>NA|TRBD2|TRBV3-1|TRBJ2-1
CASSQASGRNRGQFF
TGTGCCAGCAGCCAAGCTAGCGGGAGAAACAGGGGGCAGTTCTTC
>NA|NA|TRBV15|TRBJ2-3
CATSRDVNLVADTQYF
TGTGCCACCAGCAGAGATGTGAATTTAGTTGCAGATACGCAGTATTTT
>NA|NA|TRBV12-3/TRBV12-4|TRBJ2-7
CVSSPTLGQGGYEQYF
TGTGTCAGCAGCCCCACCCTGGGGCAGGGGGGGTACGAGCAGTACTTC
>NA|NA|TRBV12-3/TRBV12-4|TRBJ2-5
CASSLAGRVAQYF
TGCGCCAGCAGTTTGGCAGGACGGGTCGCGCAGTACTTC
>few|NA|TRBV7-2|TRBJ1-1
CASSFNSITEAFF
TGTGCCAGCAGCTTTAACAGCATCACTGAAGCTTTCTTT
>few|NA|TRBV5-5|TRBJ2-3
CASSLEAFTDTQYF
TGTGCCAGCAGCTTGGAAGCATTCACAGATACGCAGTATTTT
>few|NA|TRBV6-1|TRBJ1-2
CASSAAGRYGYTF
TGTGCCAGCAGCGCTGCGGGGCGGTATGGCTACACCTTC
>few|NA|TRBV15|TRBJ2-5
CATSREPATHVGTQYF
TGTGCCACCAGCAGAGAACCGGCCACACACGTGGGGACCCAGTACTTC
>NA|NA|TRBV5-1|TRBJ1-1
CASSKSQGRVFSEAFF
TGCGCCAGCAGCAAGAGTCAGGGGAGGGTGTTTTCTGAAGCTTTCTTT
>NA|NA|TRBV21-1|TRBJ2-3
CASSLRGSRDTQYF
TGTGCCAGCAGCCTTAGGGGCAGTAGGGATACGCAGTATTTT
>NA|TRBD2|TRBV7-8|TRBJ2-5
CASSSPSRLAGVETQYF
TGTGCCAGCAGCTCACCGAGTCGGCTAGCGGGGGTAGAGACCCAGTACTTC
>NA|NA|TRBV21-1|TRBJ2-1
CATPRKDGYDEQFF
TGTGCCACCCCACGAAAGGACGGATACGATGAGCAGTTCTTC
>few|NA|TRBV7-2|TRBJ2-4
CASSLDGPKNAKNIQYF
TGTGCCAGCAGCTTAGATGGGCCGAAAAATGCCAAAAACATTCAGTACTTC
>NA|TRBD2|TRBV7-9|TRBJ2-1
CASSRGTSDENEQFF
TGTGCCAGCAGCCGCGGGACTAGCGACGAGAATGAGCAGTTCTTC
>few|TRBD1|TRBV7-2|TRBJ2-7
CASTPGQASYEQYF
TGTGCCAGCACCCCCGGACAGGCCTCCTACGAGCAGTACTTC
>few|TRBD1|TRBV12-5|TRBJ2-7
CASGSQQGSYEQYF
TGTGCTAGTGGTTCGCAACAGGGGAGCTACGAGCAGTACTTC
>NA|TRBD2|TRBV18|TRBJ2-1
CASSPIGGGGYNEQFF
TGTGCCAGCTCCCCTATTGGGGGGGGTGGCTACAATGAGCAGTTCTTC
>NA|TRBD1|TRBV27|TRBJ1-5
CASSQGVRESNQPQHF
TGTGCCAGCAGCCAGGGGGTCAGGGAGAGCAATCAGCCCCAGCATTTT
>NA|NA|TRBV20-1|TRBJ2-3
CSAHNPGGTSTDTQYF
TGCAGTGCCCATAACCCCGGCGGGACTAGCACAGATACGCAGTATTTT
>few|TRBD2|TRBV10-3|TRBJ2-5
CAIRPGLAGGAGTQYF
TGTGCCATCAGACCAGGACTAGCGGGGGGCGCTGGGACCCAGTACTTC
>NA|TRBD1|TRBV12-3/TRBV12-4|TRBJ2-3
CASSLEGTGEGTDTQYF
TGTGCCAGCAGTTTAGAGGGGACAGGGGAGGGCACAGATACGCAGTATTTT
>NA|TRBD1|TRBV10-3|TRBJ2-5
CAITGDRGSYGQYF
TGTGCCATCACCGGGGACAGGGGATCCTACGGGCAGTACTTC
>few|NA|TRBV7-2|TRBJ1-2
CASSLKAVANYGYTF
TGTGCCAGCAGCTTAAAAGCGGTTGCTAACTATGGCTACACCTTC
>NA|TRBD1|TRBV7-2|TRBJ1-2
CASSRGTGFLERDYGYTF
TGTGCCAGCAGCCGAGGGACAGGGTTTCTCGAGAGGGACTATGGCTACACCTTC
>few|TRBD2|TRBV7-9|TRBJ2-1
CASSPLGLAGVGEQFF
TGTGCCAGCAGCCCTTTGGGGCTAGCGGGGGTGGGTGAGCAGTTCTTC
>few|NA|TRBV7-2|TRBJ2-1
CASSLESEAPYNEQFF
TGTGCCAGCAGCTTAGAAAGTGAGGCTCCCTACAATGAGCAGTTCTTC
>few|TRBD2|TRBV20-1|TRBJ2-1
CSAGSPGLAGYNEQFF
TGCAGTGCCGGCTCTCCGGGACTAGCGGGCTACAATGAGCAGTTCTTC
>NA|NA|TRBV9|TRBJ1-5
CASSVGVSPWPQHF
TGTGCCAGCAGCGTAGGCGTCTCTCCCTGGCCCCAGCATTTT
>NA|TRBD1|TRBV20-1|TRBJ1-2
CSASPGTDSFHGYTF
TGCAGTGCTAGTCCCGGGACAGACAGTTTCCATGGCTACACCTTC
>NA|NA|TRBV4-3|TRBJ1-5
CASSQDRAGTHQPQHF
TGCGCCAGCAGCCAAGATCGGGCAGGGACTCATCAGCCCCAGCATTTT
>NA|NA|TRBV7-2|TRBJ1-6
CASSLATGNNSPLHF
TGTGCCAGCAGCTTAGCAACAGGCAATAATTCACCCCTCCACTTT
>NA|TRBD2|TRBV10-3|TRBJ2-1
CAISGGPAGHNEQFF
TGTGCCATCAGCGGGGGACCAGCGGGACACAATGAGCAGTTCTTC
>NA|NA|TRBV18|TRBJ2-7
CASSPQGRRSYEQYF
TGTGCCAGCTCACCACAGGGACGTAGGTCCTACGAGCAGTACTTC
>few|NA|TRBV5-1|TRBJ1-1
CASSLVGVGGANTEAFF
TGCGCCAGCAGCTTGGTGGGGGTAGGGGGGGCGAACACTGAAGCTTTCTTT
>NA|TRBD2|TRBV20-1|TRBJ2-2
CSARVAGGRTGELFF
TGCAGTGCTCGGGTAGCGGGGGGGCGTACCGGGGAGCTGTTTTTT
>once|NA|TRBV12-3/TRBV12-4|TRBJ1-2
CASSLVSSARKAYGYTF
TGTGCCAGCAGTTTAGTCAGTTCGGCCCGGAAGGCCTATGGCTACACCTTC
>NA|NA|TRBV6-1|TRBJ1-5
CASRMGVGAYSNQPQHF
TGTGCCAGCAGGATGGGAGTGGGGGCCTATAGCAATCAGCCCCAGCATTTT
>NA|TRBD2|TRBV10-3|TRBJ2-1
CAISGGASGNNKQFF
TGTGCCATCAGTGGGGGGGCTAGCGGGAACAATAAGCAGTTCTTC
>NA|TRBD2|TRBV27|TRBJ2-1
CASSPSSAGGSDNEQFF
TGTGCCAGCAGTCCATCCAGTGCGGGGGGATCAGATAATGAGCAGTTCTTC
>few|NA|TRBV10-3|TRBJ1-5
CAISDGQDSNQPQHF
TGTGCCATCAGTGACGGCCAGGATAGCAATCAGCCCCAGCATTTT
>few|NA|TRBV29-1|TRBJ2-2
CSVSGMNTGELFF
TGCAGCGTTTCCGGGATGAACACCGGGGAGCTGTTTTTT
>NA|TRBD1|TRBV4-3|TRBJ1-1
CASSQGIRQGGTEAFF
TGCGCCAGCAGCCAAGGAATTAGACAGGGGGGAACTGAAGCTTTCTTT
>NA|NA|TRBV20-1|TRBJ2-3
CSARPHASTDTQYF
TGCAGTGCTAGGCCCCATGCTAGCACAGATACGCAGTATTTT
>NA|NA|TRBV29-1|TRBJ1-1
CSVGRQGNTEAFF
TGCAGCGTTGGACGGCAGGGTAACACTGAAGCTTTCTTT
>NA|NA|TRBV7-9|TRBJ1-2
CASSRMQVYGYTF
TGCGCCAGCAGCAGGATGCAGGTTTATGGCTACACCTTC
>NA|TRBD1|TRBV4-2|TRBJ1-4
CASSTRDRDNEKRFF
TGTGCCAGCAGCACCCGGGACAGGGATAATGAAAAACGGTTTTTT
>NA|NA|TRBV2|TRBJ1-2
CASITTGLDGYTF
TGTGCCAGCATTACTACAGGGTTGGATGGCTACACCTTC
>NA|NA|TRBV7-2|TRBJ1-1
CASSPLPPGSEEGTEAFF
TGTGCCAGCAGCCCCCTCCCACCCGGATCTGAGGAGGGGACTGAAGCTTTCTTT
>NA|NA|TRBV20-1|TRBJ1-1
CSALTGPGTEAFF
TGCAGTGCTCTCACAGGGCCGGGCACTGAAGCTTTCTTT
>once|TRBD1|TRBV5-1|TRBJ1-3
CASSATGTGNTIYF
TGCGCCAGCAGCGCGACAGGGACAGGAAACACCATATATTTT
>many|TRBD1|TRBV20-1|TRBJ1-1
CSARRFGQGDTEAFF
TGCAGTGCCCGTAGATTTGGACAGGGGGACACTGAAGCTTTCTTT